The clone carrying this T cell receptor beta chain came up once. What it binds is not known. The data are from a study of long-term antiretroviral therapy in people with HIV. Findings and limits, study-wide: Although diversity increased after ART, it remained lower than in transplant donor controls.

CDR1 and CDR2 (germline): LNHNV, YYDKDF (reference sequence). The CDR3 loop spans 14 amino acids. The junction had 6 bases not matched to a gene; V was cut back by 5 bases and J by 7 bases. At the survey level, the v3.0 immunoSEQ assay was run. What sequencing targeted per sample was about 35,000-55,000 T-cell genomes. Profiling relied on immunoSEQ multiplex PCR, and the TCRdb table lists in-frame clones only, not all of them. The sample holds roughly 26,000 clones, 90% to 95% seen once. This receptor was obtained from a woman aged 45-65 years with HIV. The chain links TRBV15 to TRBJ2-1, with 9 bases fitting TRBD2. The sample in question was unsorted PBMCs, obtained about 5 years after starting antiretroviral therapy. The CDR3 loop is CATSLREGQNEQFF. Written as DNA, the CDR3 is TGTGCCACCAGCTTGCGGGAGGGCCAAAATGAGCAGTTCTTC. The full variable domain, rest sourced from reference TRBV15 and TRBJ2-1, is DAMVIQNPRYQVTQFGKPVTLSCSQTLNHNVMYWYQQKSSQAPKLLFHYYDKDFNNEADTPDNFQSRRPNTSFCFLDIRSPGLGDTAMYLCATSLREGQNEQFFGPGTRLTVL.